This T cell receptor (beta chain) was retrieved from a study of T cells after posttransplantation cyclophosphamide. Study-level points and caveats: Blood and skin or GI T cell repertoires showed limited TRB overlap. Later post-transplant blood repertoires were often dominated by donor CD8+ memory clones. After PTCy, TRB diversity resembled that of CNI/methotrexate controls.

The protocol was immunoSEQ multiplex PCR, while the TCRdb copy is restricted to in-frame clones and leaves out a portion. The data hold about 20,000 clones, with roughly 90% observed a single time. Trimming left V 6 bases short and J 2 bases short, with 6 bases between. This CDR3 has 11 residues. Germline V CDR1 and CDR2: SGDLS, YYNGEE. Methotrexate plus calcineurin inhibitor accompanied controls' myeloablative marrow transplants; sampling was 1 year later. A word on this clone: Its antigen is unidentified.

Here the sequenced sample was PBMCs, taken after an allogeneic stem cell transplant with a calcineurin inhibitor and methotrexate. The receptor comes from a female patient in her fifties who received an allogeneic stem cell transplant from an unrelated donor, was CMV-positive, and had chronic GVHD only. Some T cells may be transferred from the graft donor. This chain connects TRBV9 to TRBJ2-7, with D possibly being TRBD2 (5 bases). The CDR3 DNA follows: TGTGCCAGCAAGCGGACCTACGAGCAGTACTTC. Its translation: CASKRTYEQYF.